This TCR beta chain was observed in a study of a mutant IDH1 vaccine in newly diagnosed glioma. About the study: Eight vaccine doses were administered to patients at weeks 1, 3, 5, 7, 11, 15, 19 and 23.

Worth noting for this clone: Its target is not known.

Regarding the study as a whole: Vaccine-induced immune responses were detected in over 90% of patients. Shifts in the top peripheral T cell clonotypes seemed unrelated to pseudoprogression.

Time point defined: week 5, during vaccination. In every dose of vaccine, 300 ug of mutant IDH1 20-mer peptide was given alongside topical imiquimod. Data came from immunoSEQ multiplex PCR; TCRdb stores just in-frame clones and leaves some out. The top ten clones hold about 7.7% of a sample with 25,000 to 30,000 clones, more than 60% of them seen once. Trimming took off 3 bases at V and 5 bases at J, with 13 bases between the two ends. The CDR3 is 14 residues long. Germline CDR1 and CDR2: MGHRA and YSYEKL. The V gene is TRBV4-1, the J gene TRBJ1-1; no reliable D call. The TCR sequence derives from a man aged 35-49 years with glioma. Some clones in this sample may be carry-over from other donors' samples. The input for sequencing was PBMCs, taken from a glioma patient whose treatment included an IDH1 peptide vaccine. The CDR3 protein is CASSQGLTGTEAFF. In nucleotides, the CDR3 is TGCGCCAGCAGCCAGGGTTTGACCGGGACTGAAGCTTTCTTT.